Below, 8 T cell receptor beta chains from the same sample are listed, as sequenced in a study of beta chain features in type 1 diabetes. Isolated RNA was reverse transcribed in full, so expressed TCRB transcripts were sequenced. Profiling relied on immunoSEQ multiplex PCR, and the TCRdb table lists in-frame clones only, not all of them. The top ten hold roughly 1% of the sample, which has 300,000 to 400,000 clones, roughly a tenth seen once. Their antigens remain unidentified. Findings and limits, study-wide: Type 1 diabetes patients showed a moderate but significant shortening of TCRB CDR3s in all four CD4+ subsets.

Sequences were obtained from central memory CD4+ T cells from blood. These receptors came from a man younger than 45 with type 1 diabetes.

The V call is TRBV10-3, the J call TRBJ1-5; D not resolved. This CDR3 comprises 12 residues. Trimming took 6 bases from V and 4 from J, leaving 7 bases between them. Germline values: CDR1 ENHRY, CDR2 SYGVKD. CDR3 DNA sequence: TGTGCCATCAGCGCCGGAAATCAGCCCCAGCATTTT. Translation: CAISAGNQPQHF.

This clone was detected only a few times. V usage is TRBV18 and J usage is TRBJ1-2; possible D gene TRBD1, 6 bases. CDR3 size: 12 residues. V gave up 3 bases and J gave up 9 bases, with 11 bases separating them. The germline V gene has CDR1 KGHSH and CDR2 LQKENI. The CDR3 region is CASSPHRESYTF. CDR3 sequence (DNA): TGTGCCAGCTCACCGCACAGGGAAAGCTACACCTTC.

The chain uses TRBV4-3 and TRBJ1-1; D unresolved. Trimming left V 4 bases short and J 1 base short, with 13 bases between. Germline V gene sequence: CDR1 LGHNA, CDR2 YSLEER. This CDR3 has 15 residues. CDR3 region: CASSLKGSWNTEAFF. CDR3 in DNA: TGCGCCAGCAGCCTCAAGGGCAGCTGGAACACTGAAGCTTTCTTT.

The rearrangement joins TRBV5-1 to TRBJ1-1; 7 nucleotides line up with TRBD1. V was clipped by 4 bases and J by 10 bases; unmatched bases: 7. The CDR3 is 12 residues long. Per germline, CDR1 SGHRS and CDR2 YFSETQ. The CDR3 DNA sequence: TGCGCCAGCAGCCCGGGGACAGAAAGAGCTTTCTTT. Its protein is CASSPGTERAFF.

DNA of the CDR3: TGCGCCAGCAGCCAATTAGGGGGTAATGGCTACACCTTC. This sequence encodes CASSQLGGNGYTF. The chain employs TRBV4-3 and TRBJ1-2; D may be TRBD1 (6 bases). The CDR3 totals 13 residues. Trimming took 2 bases from V and 6 from J, leaving 10 bases between them. Germline values: CDR1 LGHNA, CDR2 YSLEER.

This clone showed up just a few times. The rearrangement joins TRBV7-7 to TRBJ2-5, with D unresolved. Germline-derived CDR1 and CDR2 are SSHAT and FNYEAQ (reference sequence). This CDR3 region has 14 residues. V lost 1 base, J lost 3 bases, and 9 bases lay in between. The CDR3 DNA sequence: TGTGCCAGCAGCTTAGTGGTCGAAGAAGAGACCCAGTACTTC. This encodes CASSLVVEEETQYF.

At least ten counts were recorded for this clone. J is TRBJ1-1 and V is TRBV7-9; D gene uncertain. This CDR3 has 13 residues. The V gene's germline CDR1 is SEHNR and CDR2 FQNEAQ (reference sequence). V dropped 3 bases and J dropped 0 bases, with 5 bases sitting between them. CDR3 DNA sequence: TGTGCCAGCAGCTTGGCTATGAACACTGAAGCTTTCTTT. It yields the protein CASSLAMNTEAFF.

This clone was seen more than once but under ten times. The chain couples TRBV7-2 to TRBJ2-1; TRBD1 aligns across 8 bases. J gave up 8 bases and V 2 bases, and 8 bases lay outside the gene matches. CDR3 length: 15 residues. Per germline, CDR1 SGHTA and CDR2 FQGNSA. This CDR3 is CASSLQGAARDEQFF. CDR3 nucleotide sequence: TGTGCCAGCAGCTTACAGGGGGCGGCGAGGGATGAGCAGTTCTTC. The full variable domain, in which reference TRBV7-2 and TRBJ2-1 provide the parts outside the CDR3, is GAGVSQSPSNKVTEKGKDVELRCDPISGHTALYWYRQSLGQGLEFLIYFQGNSAPDKSGLPSDRFSAERTGGSVSTLTIQRTQQEDSAVYLCASSLQGAARDEQFFGPGTRLTVL.